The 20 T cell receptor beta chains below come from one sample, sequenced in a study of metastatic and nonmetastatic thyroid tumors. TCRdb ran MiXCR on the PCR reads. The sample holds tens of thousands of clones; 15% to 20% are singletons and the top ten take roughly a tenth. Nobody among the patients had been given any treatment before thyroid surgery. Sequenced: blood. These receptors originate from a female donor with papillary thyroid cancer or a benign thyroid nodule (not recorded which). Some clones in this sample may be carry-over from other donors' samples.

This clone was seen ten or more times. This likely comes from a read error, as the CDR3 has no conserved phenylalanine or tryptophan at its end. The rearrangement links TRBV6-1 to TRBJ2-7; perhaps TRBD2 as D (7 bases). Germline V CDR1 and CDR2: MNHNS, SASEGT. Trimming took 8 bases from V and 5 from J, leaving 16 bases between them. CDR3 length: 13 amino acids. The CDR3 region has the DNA TGTGCCAGCGGGTTTGGGAGGGGGGACGAGCAGTACCTC. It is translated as CASGFGRGDEQYL.

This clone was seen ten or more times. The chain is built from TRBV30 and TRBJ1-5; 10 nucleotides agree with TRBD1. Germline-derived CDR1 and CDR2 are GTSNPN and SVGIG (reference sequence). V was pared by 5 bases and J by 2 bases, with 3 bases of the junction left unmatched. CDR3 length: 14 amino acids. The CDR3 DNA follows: TGTGCCTGGGGAGGACAGGGGGGCAATCAGCCCCAGCATTTT. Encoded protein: CAWGGQGGNQPQHF. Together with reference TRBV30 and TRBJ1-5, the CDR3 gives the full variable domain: SQTIHQWPATLVQPVGSPLSLECTVEGTSNPNLYWYRQAAGRGLQLLFYSVGIGQISSEVPQNLSASRPQDRQFILSSKKLLLSDSGFYLCAWGGQGGNQPQHFGDGTRLSIL.

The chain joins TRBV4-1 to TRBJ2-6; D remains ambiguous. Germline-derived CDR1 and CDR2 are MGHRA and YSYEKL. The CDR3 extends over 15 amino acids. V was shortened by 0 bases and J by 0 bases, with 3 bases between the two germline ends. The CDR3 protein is CASSQDSSGANVLTF. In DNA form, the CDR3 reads TGCGCCAGCAGCCAAGACAGCTCTGGGGCCAACGTCCTGACTTTC.

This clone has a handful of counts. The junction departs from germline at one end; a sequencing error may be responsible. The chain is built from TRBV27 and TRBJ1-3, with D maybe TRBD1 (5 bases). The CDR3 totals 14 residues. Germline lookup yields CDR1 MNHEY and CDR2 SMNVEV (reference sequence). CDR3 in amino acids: CACRDSFSGNTIYF. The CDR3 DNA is TGTGCCTGCAGAGACAGTTTCTCTGGAAACACCATATATTTT.

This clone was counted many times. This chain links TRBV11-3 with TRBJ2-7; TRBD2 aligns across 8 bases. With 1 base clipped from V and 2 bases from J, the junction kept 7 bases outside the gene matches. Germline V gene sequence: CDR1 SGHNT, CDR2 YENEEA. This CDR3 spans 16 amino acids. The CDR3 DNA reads TGTGCCAGCAGCTTAGTGGCGACTAGCGTCCCCTACGAGCAGTACTTC. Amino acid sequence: CASSLVATSVPYEQYF.

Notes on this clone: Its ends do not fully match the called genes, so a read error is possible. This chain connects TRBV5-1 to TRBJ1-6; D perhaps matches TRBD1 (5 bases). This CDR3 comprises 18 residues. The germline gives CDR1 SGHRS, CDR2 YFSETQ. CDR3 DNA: TGCGACAGCAGCCCCGGAACCGGGACCGGTCTGTGGATTTCACCCCTCCACTTT. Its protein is CDSSPGTGTGLWISPLHF.

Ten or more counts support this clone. The chain's CDR3 is CASSLLGGGGSSYEQYF. The CDR3, as DNA: TGTGCCAGCAGCTTACTAGGTGGGGGGGGATCTTCCTACGAGCAGTACTTC. The rearrangement joins TRBV11-2 to TRBJ2-7; TRBD2 aligns across 7 bases. CDR3 length: 17 amino acids. The V gene's germline CDR1 is SGHAT and CDR2 FQNNGV. J gave up 1 base and V 2 bases, and 11 bases lay outside the gene matches.

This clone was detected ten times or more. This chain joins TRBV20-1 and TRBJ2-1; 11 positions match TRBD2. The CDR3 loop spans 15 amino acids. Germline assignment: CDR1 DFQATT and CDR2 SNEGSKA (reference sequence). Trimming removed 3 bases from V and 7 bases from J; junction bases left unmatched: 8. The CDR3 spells CSARSLAGERNEQFF. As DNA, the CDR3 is TGCAGTGCTAGGTCACTAGCGGGAGAAAGGAATGAGCAGTTCTTC.

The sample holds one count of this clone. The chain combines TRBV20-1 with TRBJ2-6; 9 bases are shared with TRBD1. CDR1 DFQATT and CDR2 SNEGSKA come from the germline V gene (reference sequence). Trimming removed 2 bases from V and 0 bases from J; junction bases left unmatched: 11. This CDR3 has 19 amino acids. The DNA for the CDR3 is TGCAGTGCTAGACTCGACCCGGGACAGGGACTCTCTGGGGCCAACGTCCTGACTTTC. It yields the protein CSARLDPGQGLSGANVLTF.

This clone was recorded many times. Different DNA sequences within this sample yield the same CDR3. CDR3 residues: CASNGGNRANVLTF. The DNA of the CDR3 is TGTGCCAGCAATGGGGGAAACCGGGCCAACGTCCTGACTTTC. The J gene is TRBJ2-6, the V gene TRBV28; D could derive from TRBD1 or TRBD2 (5 bases each). V was pared by 7 bases and J by 5 bases, with 12 bases between. Germline assignment: CDR1 MDHEN and CDR2 SYDVKM. The CDR3 extends over 14 amino acids.

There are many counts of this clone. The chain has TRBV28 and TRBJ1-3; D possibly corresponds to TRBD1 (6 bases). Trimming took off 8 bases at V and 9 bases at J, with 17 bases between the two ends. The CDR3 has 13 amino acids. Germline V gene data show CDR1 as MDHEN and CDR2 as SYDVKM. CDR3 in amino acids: CASLAQGRGTIYF. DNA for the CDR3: TGTGCCAGCCTTGCTCAGGGGAGAGGCACCATATATTTT.

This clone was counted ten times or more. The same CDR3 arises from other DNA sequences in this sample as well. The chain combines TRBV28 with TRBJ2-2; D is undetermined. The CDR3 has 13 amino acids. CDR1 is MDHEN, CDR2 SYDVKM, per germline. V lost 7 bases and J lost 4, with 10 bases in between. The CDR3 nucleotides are TGTGCCAGCACCCCCCCGAGCACCGGGGAGCTGTTTTTT. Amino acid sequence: CASTPPSTGELFF.

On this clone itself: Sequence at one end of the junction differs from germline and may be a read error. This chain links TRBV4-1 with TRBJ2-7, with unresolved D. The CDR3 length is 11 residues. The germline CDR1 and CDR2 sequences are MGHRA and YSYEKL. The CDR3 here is CVSSPSGEQYF. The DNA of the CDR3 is TGCGTCAGCAGCCCCAGTGGCGAGCAGTACTTC.

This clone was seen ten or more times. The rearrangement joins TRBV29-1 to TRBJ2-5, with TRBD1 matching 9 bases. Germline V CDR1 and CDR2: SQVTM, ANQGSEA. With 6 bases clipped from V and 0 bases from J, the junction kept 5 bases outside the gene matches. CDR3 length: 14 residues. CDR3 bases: TGCAGCGTACAGGGGGCACCGTACCAAGAGACCCAGTACTTC. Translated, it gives CSVQGAPYQETQYF.

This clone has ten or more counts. CDR3 loop: CSVEGSYNEQFF. For the CDR3, the DNA is TGCAGCGTTGAGGGTTCCTACAATGAGCAGTTCTTC. This rearrangement joins TRBV29-1 to TRBJ2-1; no clear D gene. The germline V gene encodes CDR1 SQVTM and CDR2 ANQGSEA. This CDR3 has 12 residues. The V end lost 3 bases, the J end lost 1 base, and 4 bases lay between the germline ends.

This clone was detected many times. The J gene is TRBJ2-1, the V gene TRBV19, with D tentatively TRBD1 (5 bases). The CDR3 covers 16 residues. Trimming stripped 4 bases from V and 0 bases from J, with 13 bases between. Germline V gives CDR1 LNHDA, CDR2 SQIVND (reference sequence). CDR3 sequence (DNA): TGTGCCAGTAGTAAAAGGACAAGAAGCTCCTACAATGAGCAGTTCTTC. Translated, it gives CASSKRTRSSYNEQFF.

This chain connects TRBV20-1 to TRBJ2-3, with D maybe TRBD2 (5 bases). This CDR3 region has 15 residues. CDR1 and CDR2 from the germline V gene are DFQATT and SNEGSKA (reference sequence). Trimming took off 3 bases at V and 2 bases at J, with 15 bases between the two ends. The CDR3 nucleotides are TGCAGTGCTAGTTTCCGTAGCGCGACCACAGATACGCAGTATTTT. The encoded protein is CSASFRSATTDTQYF.

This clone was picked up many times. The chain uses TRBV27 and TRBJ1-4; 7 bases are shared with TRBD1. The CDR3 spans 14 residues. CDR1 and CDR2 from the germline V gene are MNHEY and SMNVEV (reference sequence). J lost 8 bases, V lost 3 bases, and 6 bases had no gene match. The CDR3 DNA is TGTGCCAGCAGTTTTAGACAGGGTACCGAAAAACTGTTTTTT. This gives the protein CASSFRQGTEKLFF.

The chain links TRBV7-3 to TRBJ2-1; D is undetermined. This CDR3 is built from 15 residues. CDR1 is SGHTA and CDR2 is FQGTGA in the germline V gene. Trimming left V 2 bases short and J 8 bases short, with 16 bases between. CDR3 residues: CASSLRRWCRDEQFF. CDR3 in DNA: TGTGCCAGCAGCTTACGTCGGTGGTGCCGGGATGAGCAGTTCTTC.

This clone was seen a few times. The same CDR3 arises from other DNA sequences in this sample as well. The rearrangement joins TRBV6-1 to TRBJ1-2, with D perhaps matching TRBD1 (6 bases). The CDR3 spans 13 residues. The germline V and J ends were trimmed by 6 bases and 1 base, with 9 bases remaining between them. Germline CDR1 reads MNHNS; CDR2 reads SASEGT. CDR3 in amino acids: CASRQGFNYGYTF. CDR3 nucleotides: TGTGCCAGCAGACAGGGTTTTAACTATGGCTACACCTTC.